The present entry profiles one T cell receptor beta chain with its context. This record comes from a study of identical twins. Via MiXCR, TCRdb re-called the 5' RACE reads, giving one row per CDR3 protein. The sample holds more than 600,000 distinct CDR3 sequences; 15% to 20% are singletons and the top ten take about an eighth. Germline CDR1 SQVTM, CDR2 ANQGSEA. The CDR3 totals 13 residues. V shed 4 bases, J shed 2 bases, and the junction held 5 bases outside the gene matches. Every donor was a healthy Caucasian. The sample was also linked to a second study, of T cells expressing NK-cell markers.

This chain links TRBV29-1 with TRBJ2-7, with 7 nucleotides matching TRBD1. This TCR was sampled from a woman under 30 in good health. Sequencing input: PBMCs. The CDR3 here is CSVALGTAYEQYF. CDR3 in DNA: TGCAGCGTTGCTTTAGGGACAGCCTACGAGCAGTACTTC.